This T cell receptor (beta chain) was recorded in a study of T-cell memory formation after mild COVID-19. Study-level background: The TCR clusters were mostly specific to one donor. Overall study findings and caveats: A second wave of clones peaked on day 37, and their SARS-CoV-2 specificity went unconfirmed. Mostly located in CM and EM were contracting CD4+ clones, with contracting CD8+ clones located in EMRA.

As for this clonotype: What it recognizes is unknown.

Amplification by 5'RACE using constant-segment primers produced TCR alpha and TCR beta cDNA libraries that carried sample barcodes and UMIs. TCRdb re-called the 5' RACE reads through MiXCR, storing one row per CDR3 protein. Of hundreds of thousands of distinct CDR3 sequences detected, roughly 13% appear once; the ten largest clones hold 22%. The V end was cut by 2 bases, the J end by 2 bases, with 10 bases between. Germline V gene data show CDR1 as MNHNY and CDR2 as SVGAGI (reference sequence). This CDR3 has 14 amino acids. This TCR was recovered from a man between 18 and 29 years old who had mild COVID-19 (a few samples of this study predate the infection). Cell type and time point are not known. The sequenced material came from PBMCs or a T cell subset sorted from them (not recorded which). The V call is TRBV6-6, the J call TRBJ2-7; the D gene is possibly TRBD1 (6 bases). CDR3 coding DNA: TGTGCCAGCAGTTACCAGAGACAGGCCTACGAGCAGTACTTC. Residues: CASSYQRQAYEQYF.